The 29 T cell receptor beta chains in this list originate from one sample, sequenced in a study of PD-1 blockade in classical Hodgkin lymphoma. Using immunoSEQ multiplex PCR, the repertoire was profiled, and TCRdb retains in-frame clones only, with some absent. This sample carries 90,000 to 100,000 clones, just under 95% of them seen once, and the ten largest clones take roughly 3%. Exposure to brentuximab vedotin varied, and each patient had relapsed following autologous stem cell transplantation. Sequenced here: peripheral blood mononuclear cells (PBMCs), sampled at baseline. Receptor source: a human donor with classical Hodgkin lymphoma.

The chain joins TRBV19 to TRBJ2-7, with D possibly TRBD2 on 5 matching bases. The germline V gene encodes CDR1 LNHDA and CDR2 SQIVND (reference sequence). The CDR3 is 16 amino acids. The V end was cut by 5 bases, the J end by 0 bases, with 17 bases between. The CDR3 loop reads CASSSTLASGSYEQYF. In DNA form, the CDR3 reads TGTGCCAGTAGTTCAACTCTAGCCTCAGGCTCCTACGAGCAGTACTTC.

The chain joins TRBV2 to TRBJ1-6, with no clear D. The CDR3 covers 16 residues. V lost 0 bases, J lost 14 bases, and 20 bases lay in between. Germline CDR1 SNHLY, CDR2 FYNNEI. CDR3 region: CASSEAKGASILALHF. The CDR3 nucleotides read TGTGCCAGCAGTGAAGCAAAGGGTGCAAGTATCCTAGCCCTCCACTTT. Filled out from reference TRBV2 and TRBJ1-6, the complete variable domain reads EPEVTQTPSHQVTQMGQEVILRCVPISNHLYFYWYRQILGQKVEFLVSFYNNEISEKSEIFDDQFSVERPDGSNFTLKIRSTKLEDSAMYFCASSEAKGASILALHFGNGTRLTVT.

The J gene is TRBJ2-7, the V gene TRBV9, with D tentatively TRBD1 (5 bases). This CDR3 is 13 amino acids long. Looked up from germline, CDR1 is SGDLS and CDR2 is YYNGEE. V shed 1 base and J shed 3 bases, with 8 bases lying between them. CDR3 protein: CASSVQDNYEQYF. CDR3 nucleotide sequence: TGTGCCAGCAGCGTACAGGACAACTACGAGCAGTACTTC.

The genes are TRBV27 and TRBJ2-2, with 7 bases lining up with TRBD1. Trimming at V came to 8 bases and at J to 6 bases, leaving 12 bases not matched to a gene. The CDR3 has 15 amino acids. Per the germline V gene, CDR1 is MNHEY and CDR2 is SMNVEV (reference sequence). The CDR3 sequence: CASGMTGRFPGELFF. The CDR3 DNA reads TGTGCCAGCGGGATGACAGGGCGTTTTCCCGGGGAGCTGTTTTTT.

The CDR3 DNA reads as TGTGCCAGCAGCGCCTACGGGGGGACAGGACATAATGAAAAACTGTTTTTT. This gives the protein CASSAYGGTGHNEKLFF. The chain couples TRBV9 to TRBJ1-4, with TRBD1 identical over 8 bases. J was trimmed by 4 bases and V by 3 bases; bases with no gene match: 11. Germline V gives CDR1 SGDLS, CDR2 YYNGEE. This CDR3 has 17 residues.

The chain joins TRBV5-6 to TRBJ1-4; no clear D gene. The length of the CDR3 is 16 residues. Germline loops: CDR1 SGHDT, CDR2 YYEEEE. V lost 0 bases and J lost 5, with 14 bases in between. The DNA for the CDR3 is TGTGCCAGCAGCTTGGGAGGCGGGAGCCCGAATGAAAAACTGTTTTTT. Translated: CASSLGGGSPNEKLFF.

The chain carries TRBV27 and TRBJ2-2; 7 positions agree with TRBD2. The germline gives CDR1 MNHEY, CDR2 SMNVEV (reference sequence). CDR3 length: 17 amino acids. Trimming at V came to 5 bases and at J to 1 base, leaving 10 bases not matched to a gene. This chain's CDR3 is CASSPRLSSGNTGELFF. Written as DNA, the CDR3 is TGTGCCAGCAGTCCCCGGTTGTCTAGCGGGAACACCGGGGAGCTGTTTTTT.

The chain couples TRBV6-1 to TRBJ1-5, with D perhaps TRBD1 (5 bases). V lost 4 bases, J lost 5 bases, and 18 bases lay in between. CDR3 length: 16 residues. Germline assignment: CDR1 MNHNS and CDR2 SASEGT. This CDR3 is CASSGYTRGDDQPQHF. Here the CDR3 DNA reads TGTGCCAGCAGTGGGTACACACGGGGGGACGATCAGCCCCAGCATTTT.

This rearrangement joins TRBV6-1 to TRBJ2-1, with a weak D call TRBD1 (5 bases). The V end was cut by 0 bases, the J end by 4 bases, with 13 bases between. Germline-derived CDR1 and CDR2 are MNHNS and SASEGT. The CDR3 spans 16 residues. CDR3 sequence reads: CASSEANKGWYNEQFF. The CDR3 DNA sequence: TGTGCCAGCAGTGAAGCCAATAAGGGGTGGTACAATGAGCAGTTCTTC.

This clone came up once. The chain couples TRBV5-6 to TRBJ2-3; TRBD2 agrees at 13 bases. CDR1 and CDR2 from the germline V gene are SGHDT and YYEEEE. The CDR3 consists of 17 residues. Unmatched junction bases numbered 5, after V lost 3 bases and J lost 1 base. In DNA form, the CDR3 reads TGTGCCAGCAGCTCGGGACTAGCGGGACGGGGCACAGATACGCAGTATTTT. Protein: CASSSGLAGRGTDTQYF.

The chain is built from TRBV7-2 and TRBJ2-5; the D gene is possibly TRBD2 (5 bases). The germline V and J ends were trimmed by 5 bases and 4 bases, with 17 bases remaining between them. CDR3 length: 15 residues. CDR1 is SGHTA, CDR2 FQGNSA, per germline. CDR3 coding DNA: TGTGCCAGCAGCGAGTTTGGGAGTGGTTCAGAGACCCAGTACTTC. Its protein product is CASSEFGSGSETQYF.

J is TRBJ1-1 and V is TRBV29-1; D unresolved. The germline V and J ends were trimmed by 2 bases and 2 bases, with 9 bases remaining between them. In germline, CDR1 is SQVTM, CDR2 ANQGSEA. The CDR3 totals 13 residues. The CDR3 coding sequence is TGCAGCGTTGAATTGCAGGCTAACACTGAAGCTTTCTTT. This sequence encodes CSVELQANTEAFF. Using reference TRBV29-1 and TRBJ1-1 for the parts outside the CDR3, the full variable domain is SAVISQKPSRDICQRGTSLTIQCQVDSQVTMMFWYRQQPGQSLTLIATANQGSEATYESGFVIDKFPISRPNLTFSTLTVSNMSPEDSSIYLCSVELQANTEAFFGQGTRLTVV.

This sequence joins TRBV21-1 and TRBJ2-7; TRBD2, the table's D call, lacks a check against the DNA. TRBV21-1 is a known pseudogene. CDR3 length: 13 residues. In DNA, the CDR3 is TGTGCCAGCGGCGTAGGGGGGGCGGGCGAGCAGTACTTC. It is translated as CASGVGGAGEQYF.

The chain combines TRBV15 with TRBJ1-3; no definite D call. Germline V gene lookup returns CDR1 LNHNV and CDR2 YYDKDF (reference sequence). The germline V and J ends were trimmed by 0 bases and 8 bases, with 8 bases remaining between them. This CDR3 has 13 amino acids. The CDR3 loop reads CATSRDPHHTIYF. CDR3 DNA: TGTGCCACCAGCAGAGATCCCCACCACACCATATATTTT.

This chain connects TRBV10-3 to TRBJ2-7; 7 bases match TRBD2. CDR3 length equals 15 residues. Germline CDR1 and CDR2: ENHRY and SYGVKD. Trimming at V came to 6 bases and at J to 2 bases, leaving 10 bases not matched to a gene. The CDR3 region has the DNA TGTGCCATCAGGGAACGGGAGGAAACCGCCTACGAGCAGTACTTC. It specifies CAIREREETAYEQYF.

The CDR3 loop is CASSPRFSNYGYTF. The CDR3, as DNA: TGTGCCAGCAGCCCCAGATTCTCCAACTATGGCTACACCTTC. The V call is TRBV28, the J call TRBJ1-2, with D unresolved. The CDR3 spans 14 residues. V was pared by 6 bases and J by 2 bases, with 13 bases between. Germline-derived CDR1 and CDR2 are MDHEN and SYDVKM.

The V call is TRBV7-3, the J call TRBJ2-1; TRBD2 matches 8 bases. V lost 4 bases, J lost 1 base, and 3 bases stayed unmatched. CDR1 is SGHTA and CDR2 is FQGTGA in the germline V gene. The CDR3 loop spans 15 amino acids. The CDR3 DNA reads TGTGCCAGCAGCTCACTAGCGGCGTCCTACAATGAGCAGTTCTTC. Its protein is CASSSLAASYNEQFF.

CDR3 nucleotides: TGTGCCAGCAGCAAAGCTCGGACAGGGCGCTCCTACGAGCAGTACTTC. It specifies CASSKARTGRSYEQYF. This chain links TRBV21-1 with TRBJ2-7; the D segment call TRBD1 is taken from the table without a DNA check. TRBV21-1 is marked as a pseudogene. The CDR3 totals 16 residues.

This chain links TRBV7-8 with TRBJ2-1; the D gene is possibly TRBD2 (5 bases). Germline V CDR1 and CDR2: SGHVS, FQNEAQ. The CDR3 is 13 amino acids. Trimming took 5 bases from V and 8 from J, leaving 13 bases between them. In nucleotides, the CDR3 is TGTGCCAGCAGCCCCCCCCGGGGTGATGAGCAGTTCTTC. Translated: CASSPPRGDEQFF.

The chain recombines TRBV19 with TRBJ2-7; 12 bases agree with TRBD2. After removal of 4 bases from V and 6 bases from J, the junction contained 4 bases not matched to a gene. The germline V gene encodes CDR1 LNHDA and CDR2 SQIVND (reference sequence). CDR3 length equals 14 residues. Written as DNA, the CDR3 is TGTGCCAGTAGTACGACTAGCGGGAGAGCCGAGCAGTACTTC. Amino acid sequence: CASSTTSGRAEQYF.

The chain couples TRBV4-2 to TRBJ2-3; 13 bases line up with TRBD2. The CDR3 has 20 amino acids. The V segment lost 5 bases and the J segment 0 bases; nucleotides outside the gene matches: 14. CDR1 is LGHNA, CDR2 YNFKEQ, per germline. The CDR3 nucleotides read TGTGCCAGCAGCAAATTACGAGGGACTAGCGGGGCGCTCAGCACAGATACGCAGTATTTT. This encodes CASSKLRGTSGALSTDTQYF.

This chain links TRBV7-6 with TRBJ2-7, with 7 bases identical to TRBD1. Germline CDR1 reads SGHVS; CDR2 reads FNYEAQ. CDR3 size: 13 residues. After removal of 5 bases from V and 3 bases from J, the junction contained 4 bases not matched to a gene. The CDR3 nucleotides are TGTGCCAGCAGCACCCGGGACAGCTACGAGCAGTACTTC. It specifies CASSTRDSYEQYF.

The genes are TRBV7-8 and TRBJ2-7; D not resolved. Trimming stripped 1 base from V and 0 bases from J, with 7 bases between. Germline V gives CDR1 SGHVS, CDR2 FQNEAQ. This CDR3 is 14 amino acids long. CDR3 nucleotides: TGTGCCAGCAGCTTAGGCAGAGGCTCCTACGAGCAGTACTTC. This gives the protein CASSLGRGSYEQYF.

The V and J genes are TRBV6-6 and TRBJ1-2; D gene ambiguous. This CDR3 region has 15 residues. V shed 0 bases and J shed 2 bases, with 10 bases lying between them. Germline V gives CDR1 MNHNY, CDR2 SVGAGI (reference sequence). Here the CDR3 reads CASSYSGNRNYGYTF. The CDR3 DNA sequence: TGTGCCAGCAGTTACTCGGGAAATCGAAACTATGGCTACACCTTC.

This rearrangement joins TRBV27 to TRBJ2-2, with 10 bases identical to TRBD2. There are 17 residues in the CDR3. V gave up 5 bases and J gave up 5 bases; unmatched junction bases: 11. The V gene's germline CDR1 is MNHEY and CDR2 SMNVEV (reference sequence). The CDR3 here is CASSQETGLASTGELFF. CDR3 DNA: TGTGCCAGCAGTCAGGAAACGGGACTAGCGTCGACCGGGGAGCTGTTTTTT.

The CDR3 DNA is TGTGCCAGCAGGCAAAGAGGGGGGACCTACAATGAGCAGTTCTTC. This sequence encodes CASRQRGGTYNEQFF. The chain employs TRBV6-5 and TRBJ2-1, with D possibly being TRBD1 or TRBD2 (6 bases each). The V and J ends lost 6 bases and 2 bases respectively, with 14 bases between them. CDR1 is MNHEY and CDR2 is SVGAGI in the germline V gene. This CDR3 spans 15 amino acids.

This clone showed up just a few times. For the CDR3, the DNA is TGTGCCAGCAGTGCTATACAGGGGAGGTGGACTGAAGCTTTCTTT. Translation: CASSAIQGRWTEAFF. The chain carries TRBV6-4 and TRBJ1-1, with TRBD1 identical over 7 bases. V lost 4 bases to trimming and J lost 5 bases; unmatched junction nucleotides: 10. Germline V gene lookup returns CDR1 MRHNA and CDR2 SNTAGT. The CDR3 sequence is 15 residues long.

The V gene is TRBV1, the J gene TRBJ1-4. TRBV1 is shown as a pseudogene. There are 17 residues in the CDR3. The DNA of the CDR3 is TGCACCAGCAGCCAAGACCGAAGGACTGGGAGTAATGAAAAACTGTTTTTT. Protein: CTSSQDRRTGSNEKLFF.

There are a few counts of this clone. V is TRBV5-1 and J is TRBJ2-1, with TRBD1 matching 8 bases. After removal of 0 bases from V and 7 bases from J, the junction contained 12 bases not matched to a gene. CDR3 length: 17 amino acids. Germline V gene lookup returns CDR1 SGHRS and CDR2 YFSETQ. The DNA of the CDR3 is TGCGCCAGCAGCTTGGAAGGCGGCAGGGGGCGCTTTAATGAGCAGTTCTTC. Translated: CASSLEGGRGRFNEQFF.